This is a list of T cell receptor beta chains from one sample in a study of Tregs in tolerant kidney transplant recipients. Antigens of these TCRs are unknown. The repertoire was sequenced with immunoSEQ multiplex PCR; TCRdb's copy has only in-frame clones and lacks some. The data show 4,000 to 5,500 clones, roughly 42% seen once. What was sequenced was CD8+ T cells from blood cultured with allogeneic cells. Receptors were obtained from a human donor in good health. The CDR3 runs from the conserved cysteine through the conserved F or W. D genes are given only for firm matches. Clone size is shown for a subset of rows, as once, few, many or a class of expanded clone.

TRBJ2-7 TRBD2 TRBV27 . TGTGCCAGCAGTCAACCGGGACTAGCGGGTTCCTCCTACGAGCAGTACTTC CASSQPGLAGSSYEQYF
TRBJ1-2 . TRBV7-9 large TGTGCCAGCAGCTCCCTGATTTTGCAGGCAGGGACGTTTAATGGCTACACCTTC CASSSLILQAGTFNGYTF
TRBJ1-1 . TRBV4-3 . TGCGCCAGCAGCCAAGCGTTGGGCCCTGAAGCTTTCTTT CASSQALGPEAFF
TRBJ2-3 . TRBV4-1 . TGCGCCAGCAGCCAAGAACCGGGGGGCCCAGATACGCAGTATTTT CASSQEPGGPDTQYF
TRBJ2-2 TRBD2 TRBV4-1 few TGCGCCAGCAGCCAATATCTCGGGGGGTCCGGGGAGCTGTTTTTT CASSQYLGGSGELFF
TRBJ2-7 . TRBV11-1 medium-sized TGTGCCAGCAGCTTAGAAGTGGGCTCCTACGAGCAGTACTTC CASSLEVGSYEQYF
TRBJ2-7 . TRBV7-3 . TGTGCCAGCAGCCCTGAGATAGGACAGAGCTACGAGCAGTACTTC CASSPEIGQSYEQYF
TRBJ1-1 . TRBV11-2 . TGTGCCAGCAGCTTAGGTGGGGGTGAAGCTTTCTTT CASSLGGGEAFF
TRBJ2-7 TRBD1 TRBV4-3 medium-sized TGCGCCAGCAGCCAAAAGGGGGGACAGGGTTACTACGAGCAGTACTTC CASSQKGGQGYYEQYF
TRBJ2-7 TRBD2 TRBV7-3 . TGTGCCAGCAGCCTTAGCGGGGGGCTCGACGAGCAGTACTTC CASSLSGGLDEQYF
TRBJ2-6 . TRBV19 medium-sized TGTGCCAGTAGTCTATCTGGGGCCAACGTCCTGACTTTC CASSLSGANVLTF